This T cell receptor beta chain was recorded in a study of shared clonotypes between healthy human individuals. In the study overall: Donors, aged 18 to 49, were a couple of women and three men. A donor's plate count was three for CD4 naive and three for CD4 memory; CD8 naive had two and CD8 memory one.

The CDR3 is 11 residues long. Germline V gene data show CDR1 as SNHLY and CDR2 as FYNNEI. Trimming left V 5 bases short and J 5 bases short, with 4 bases between. This clone was seen a few times. The material for each subset, its genomic DNA, was split evenly across several immunoSEQ plates. Here immunoSEQ multiplex PCR was the method, and the copy in TCRdb shows in-frame clones only, minus some. The sample yields roughly 2.4 million clones, 95% seen once. Sequences were obtained from naive CD4+ T cells sorted from blood. Subset denoted: CD45RA+ positively selected. The J gene is TRBJ1-5, the V gene TRBV2; no clear D gene. The TCR sequence derives from a young man in good health. CDR3 sequence: CASSIDQPQHF. In DNA form, the CDR3 reads TGTGCCAGCAGTATTGATCAGCCCCAGCATTTT.